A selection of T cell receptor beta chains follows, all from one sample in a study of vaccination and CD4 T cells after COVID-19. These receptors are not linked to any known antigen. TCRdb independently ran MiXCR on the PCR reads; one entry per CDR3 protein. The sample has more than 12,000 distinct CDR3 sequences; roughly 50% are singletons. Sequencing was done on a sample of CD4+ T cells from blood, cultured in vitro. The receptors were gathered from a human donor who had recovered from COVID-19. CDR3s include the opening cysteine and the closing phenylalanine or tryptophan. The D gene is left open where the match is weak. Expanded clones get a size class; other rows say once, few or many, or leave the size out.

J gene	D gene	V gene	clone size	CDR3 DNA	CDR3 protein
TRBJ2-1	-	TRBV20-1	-	TGCAGTGCTAGAGTCGCGCAGGGCGAGAATGAGCAGTTCTTC	CSARVAQGENEQFF
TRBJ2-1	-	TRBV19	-	TGTGCCAGTAGTATTGAACGCAGCTCCTACAATGAGCAGTTCTTC	CASSIERSSYNEQFF
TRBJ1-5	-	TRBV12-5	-	TGTGCTAGTGGTTTGGTTGTGCCCCAGCATTTT	CASGLVVPQHF
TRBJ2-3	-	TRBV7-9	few	TGTGCCAGCAGCCTCCCGACTGCAGATACGCAGTATTTT	CASSLPTADTQYF
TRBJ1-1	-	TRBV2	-	TGTGCCAGCACTTGGACCGATCGCACTGAAGCTTTCTTT	CASTWTDRTEAFF
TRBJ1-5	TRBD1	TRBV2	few	TGTGCCAGCAACTTACAGGGGGCTGGGCAGCCCCAGCATTTT	CASNLQGAGQPQHF
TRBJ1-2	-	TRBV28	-	TGTGCCAGCAGTTTAGGGTCAGGAAACAGCTATGGCTACACCTTC	CASSLGSGNSYGYTF
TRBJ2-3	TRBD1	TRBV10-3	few	TGTGCCATCAGAGGACAGGGCGGCACAGATACGCAGTATTTT	CAIRGQGGTDTQYF
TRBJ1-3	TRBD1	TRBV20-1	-	TGCAGTGCTAGATCCGGGACAGGCGGAAACACCATATATTTT	CSARSGTGGNTIYF
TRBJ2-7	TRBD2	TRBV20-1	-	TGCAGTGCTAGGGCTAGCGGGGGCCCGGGCGAGCAGTACTTC	CSARASGGPGEQYF
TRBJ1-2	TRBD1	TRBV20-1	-	TGCAGTGCTCCAATCCGCACGGGACAGGGAAACTATGGCTACACCTTC	CSAPIRTGQGNYGYTF
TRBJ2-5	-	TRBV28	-	TGTGCCAGCAGTTTTAGGAGCGCTGAAGAGACCCAGTACTTC	CASSFRSAEETQYF
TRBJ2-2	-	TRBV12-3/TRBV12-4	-	TGTGCCAGCAGTTTGGGACACACCGGGGAGCTGTTTTTT	CASSLGHTGELFF
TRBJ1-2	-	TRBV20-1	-	TGCAGTGCTTCTACAGGTTTTGGTGGCTACACCTTC	CSASTGFGGYTF
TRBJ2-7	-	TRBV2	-	TGTGCCAGCAGTGAACAGGGGGGCGAGCAGTACTTC	CASSEQGGEQYF
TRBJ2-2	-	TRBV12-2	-	TGTGCAAGTCGCTTAGTAATAGGACAGTCCACCGGGGAGCTGTTTTTT	CASRLVIGQSTGELFF
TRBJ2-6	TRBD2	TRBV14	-	TGTGCCAGCAGCCAAACAGGGACTAGCGGGAGGGTAAGCTCTGGGGCCAACGTCCTGACTTTC	CASSQTGTSGRVSSGANVLTF
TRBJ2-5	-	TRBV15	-	TGTGCCACCAGCAGAGCAGGGCTGGAGACCCAGTACTTC	CATSRAGLETQYF
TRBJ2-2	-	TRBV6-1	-	TGTGCCAGCAGTGAAGCTCCAGACACCGGGGAGCTGTTTTTT	CASSEAPDTGELFF
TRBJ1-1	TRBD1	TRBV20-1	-	TGCAGTGCTCGGACAGGCTTATGGGACACTGAAGCTTTCTTT	CSARTGLWDTEAFF
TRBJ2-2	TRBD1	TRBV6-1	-	TGTGCCAGCAGGACAGGGTTCACCGGGGAGCTGTTTTTT	CASRTGFTGELFF
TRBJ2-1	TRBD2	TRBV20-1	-	TGCAGTGCTAGACTAGCGGGGGGTCAGGGTAACAATGAGCAGTTCTTC	CSARLAGGQGNNEQFF
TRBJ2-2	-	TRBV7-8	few	TGTGCCAGCAGCTTGTATCAGGTCACCGGGGAGCTGTTTTTT	CASSLYQVTGELFF
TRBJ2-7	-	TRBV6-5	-	TGTGCCAGCAGTTACTCAAAAGCTTACGAGCAGTACTTC	CASSYSKAYEQYF
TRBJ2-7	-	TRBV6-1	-	TGTGCCAGCAGTGCCACGGATTCCTACGAGCAGTACTTC	CASSATDSYEQYF
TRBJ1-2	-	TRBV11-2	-	TGTGCCAGCAGCTTAGATCGAGCACACTACACCTTC	CASSLDRAHYTF
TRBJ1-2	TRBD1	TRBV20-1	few	TGCAGTGCTAGGGGCAGGGGGAAACTCGCTTGGAACTATGGCTACACCTTC	CSARGRGKLAWNYGYTF
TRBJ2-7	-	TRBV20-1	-	TGCAGTGCTAGAAATAGTTACGAGCAGTACTTC	CSARNSYEQYF
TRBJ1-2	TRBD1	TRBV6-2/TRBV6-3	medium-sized	TGTGCCAGCAGTTCGCGGACAGGGGGATTTGGCTACACCTTC	CASSSRTGGFGYTF
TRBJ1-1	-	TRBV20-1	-	TGCAGTGCTAGACCGCACGGGGGGTTTAGCACTGAAGCTTTCTTT	CSARPHGGFSTEAFF
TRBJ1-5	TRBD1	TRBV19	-	TGTGCCAGTAGTATGTCTGGACAGGGTGGAAGGGCTAGCAATCAGCCCCAGCATTTT	CASSMSGQGGRASNQPQHF
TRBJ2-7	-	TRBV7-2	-	TGTGCCAGCAGCCCTGCCCGGCGGGAAGGCTCCTACGAGCAGTACTTC	CASSPARREGSYEQYF
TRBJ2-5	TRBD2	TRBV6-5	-	TGTGCCAGCAGTTACTCTCCGACTAGCTCCCAAGAGACCCAGTACTTC	CASSYSPTSSQETQYF
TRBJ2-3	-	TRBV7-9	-	TGTGCCAGCAGCTTAGTTCCAGATACGCAGTATTTT	CASSLVPDTQYF
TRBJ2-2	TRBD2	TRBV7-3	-	TGTGCCAGCAGCTTACAAGCGGGGTCCGGGGAGCTGTTTTTT	CASSLQAGSGELFF
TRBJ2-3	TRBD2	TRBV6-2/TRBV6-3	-	TGTGCCAGCAGAAAACGAGGACTAGCGGGAGTCGGAGATACGCAGTATTTT	CASRKRGLAGVGDTQYF
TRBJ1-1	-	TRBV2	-	TGTGCCAGCAGTGAAGACACTGAAGCTTTCTTT	CASSEDTEAFF
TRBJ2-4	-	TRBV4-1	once	TGCGCCAGCAGCCAAGTCGCGGTAGCCAAAAACATTCAGTACTTC	CASSQVAVAKNIQYF
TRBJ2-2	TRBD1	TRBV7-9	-	TGTGCCAGTACCGGGACAGCCTATGCCGGGGAGCTGTTTTTT	CASTGTAYAGELFF
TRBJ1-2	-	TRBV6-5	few	TGTGCCAGCAGTTATCCTAGGACAGATGGCTACACCTTC	CASSYPRTDGYTF
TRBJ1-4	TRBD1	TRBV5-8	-	TGTGCCAGCAGTCGAGGACAGGGAGCAACTAATGAAAAACTGTTTTTT	CASSRGQGATNEKLFF